A selection of T cell receptor beta chains follows, all from one sample in a study of shared clonotypes between healthy human individuals. Produced via immunoSEQ multiplex PCR; TCRdb's table is partial and in-frame only. The data contain roughly 2 million clones, roughly 95% of them singletons. Sequencing used naive CD8+ T cells sorted from blood. The receptors were gathered from a man younger than 30 in good health. CDR3s include the opening cysteine and the closing phenylalanine or tryptophan. D genes are given only for firm matches.

v_call	j_call	d_call	cdr3_aa	cdr3_nt
TRBV7-9	TRBJ2-7	.	CASGAISYEQYF	TGTGCCAGCGGGGCTATCTCCTACGAGCAGTACTTC
TRBV28	TRBJ2-7	.	CASSFLPQSPEQYF	TGTGCCAGCAGTTTTTTGCCCCAGAGTCCCGAGCAGTACTTC
TRBV4-1	TRBJ2-7	.	CASSHLRGANYEQYF	TGCGCCAGCAGCCACCTGAGGGGGGCGAACTACGAGCAGTACTTC
TRBV9	TRBJ1-2	TRBD1	CASSWDRGNYGYTF	TGTGCCAGCAGTTGGGACAGGGGGAACTATGGCTACACCTTC
TRBV9	TRBJ2-7	.	CASSVAAAGEGYEQYF	TGTGCCAGCAGCGTAGCAGCGGCAGGGGAAGGCTACGAGCAGTACTTC
TRBV9	TRBJ2-5	.	CASSVVGAPETQYF	TGTGCCAGCAGCGTAGTCGGGGCCCCAGAGACCCAGTACTTC
TRBV9	TRBJ2-1	TRBD2	CASSVSGLAGPSYNEQFF	TGTGCCAGCAGCGTAAGCGGGCTAGCGGGGCCCTCCTACAATGAGCAGTTCTTC
TRBV5-6	TRBJ2-7	.	CASSLDWGEQYF	TGTGCCAGCAGCCTAGACTGGGGAGAGCAGTACTTC
TRBV2	TRBJ1-3	.	CASNLLPGNTIYF	TGTGCCAGCAACCTCCTACCGGGAAACACCATATATTTT
TRBV9	TRBJ2-5	.	CASSTAGSTQETQYF	TGTGCCAGCAGCACCGCCGGGAGCACACAAGAGACCCAGTACTTC
TRBV27	TRBJ2-1	TRBD2	CASSLGGGPNEQFF	TGTGCCAGCAGTTTAGGCGGGGGGCCAAATGAGCAGTTCTTC
TRBV10-3	TRBJ2-7	TRBD2	CAISESNSGPDYEQYF	TGTGCCATCAGTGAGTCGAATAGCGGGCCAGATTACGAGCAGTACTTC
TRBV29-1	TRBJ2-7	.	CSVADSYYEQYF	TGCAGCGTTGCGGACAGTTACTACGAGCAGTACTTC
TRBV5-4	TRBJ2-5	.	CASSFFSGGPETQYF	TGTGCCAGCAGCTTCTTTAGCGGAGGACCAGAGACCCAGTACTTC
TRBV5-5	TRBJ2-3	.	CASSLHPDTQYF	TGTGCCAGCAGCTTGCATCCGGATACGCAGTATTTT